Each of the 32 T cell receptor beta chains below was sequenced from the same sample in a study of shared clonotypes between healthy human individuals. Positive CCR7 selection of CD45RO-negative cells yielded the naive CD8 cells, and terminally differentiated effector memory CD45RA+ cells were excluded. Assay: immunoSEQ multiplex PCR; the TCRdb copy retains only in-frame clones and omits some. This repertoire shows nearly 2 million clones, approximately 94% found once; its top ten account for roughly 1%. Sequencing was done on a sample of naive CD8+ T cells sorted from blood. Receptors were obtained from a man between 18 and 35 years old in good health.

A remark on this clone: Other DNA sequences in the sample encode the same CDR3. The CDR3 sequence: CASSGAGPEQYF. CDR3 nucleotide sequence: TGTGCCAGCAGCGGAGCTGGGCCCGAGCAGTACTTC. The rearrangement links TRBV9 to TRBJ2-7; no firm D call. This CDR3 is built from 12 residues. Trimming shortened V by 3 bases and J by 6 bases, and 10 bases separated the two germline ends. Looked up from germline, CDR1 is SGDLS and CDR2 is YYNGEE.

Comment on this clone: The sample has other DNA sequences that encode this CDR3 too. The CDR3 here is CASSPGTDYGYTF. DNA for the CDR3: TGCGCCAGCTCCCCCGGGACAGACTATGGCTACACCTTC. This chain joins TRBV10-2 and TRBJ1-2, with 7 bases lining up with TRBD1. The V segment lost 8 bases and the J segment 3 bases; nucleotides outside the gene matches: 6. The CDR3 sequence is 13 residues long. From germline, CDR1 is WSHSY and CDR2 SAAADI.

The chain employs TRBV6-6 and TRBJ2-5; weak D call: TRBD1 (6 bases). The germline V and J ends were trimmed by 6 bases and 2 bases, with 19 bases remaining between them. Germline lookup yields CDR1 MNHNY and CDR2 SVGAGI (reference sequence). The length of the CDR3 is 16 residues. The CDR3 DNA reads as TGTGCCAGCAGCCCCCCGGGGCAGGGGATTCAAGAGACCCAGTACTTC. Translating it yields CASSPPGQGIQETQYF.

CDR3 sequence (DNA): TGTGCCAGCTCACCACCTTTATCGAACACCGGGGAGCTGTTTTTT. The encoded protein is CASSPPLSNTGELFF. The chain has TRBV18 and TRBJ2-2; D gene unclear. V was shortened by 0 bases and J by 0 bases, with 5 bases between the two germline ends. In germline, CDR1 is KGHSH, CDR2 LQKENI. The CDR3 length is 15 residues.

The chain recombines TRBV11-2 with TRBJ1-1; the match to TRBD1 covers 10 bases. The CDR3 runs to 15 residues. Trimming removed 0 bases from V and 10 bases from J; junction bases left unmatched: 8. Germline V gene data show CDR1 as SGHAT and CDR2 as FQNNGV. The CDR3 DNA is TGTGCCAGCAGCTTAGATAGGGACAGGGGTTTTTCAGCTTTCTTT. Encoded protein: CASSLDRDRGFSAFF.

The chain recombines TRBV2 with TRBJ1-2; D gene uncertain. Trimming took off 10 bases at V and 7 bases at J, with 13 bases between the two ends. CDR1 and CDR2 (germline): SNHLY, FYNNEI. This CDR3 is built from 11 residues. The CDR3 protein is CAKSSSVGYTF. In nucleotides, the CDR3 is TGTGCCAAATCCAGTTCGGTTGGCTACACCTTC. The full variable domain, in which reference TRBV2 and TRBJ1-2 provide the parts outside the CDR3, is EPEVTQTPSHQVTQMGQEVILRCVPISNHLYFYWYRQILGQKVEFLVSFYNNEISEKSEIFDDQFSVERPDGSNFTLKIRSTKLEDSAMYFCAKSSSVGYTFGSGTRLTVV.

The chain employs TRBV19 and TRBJ1-1; D ambiguous. V lost 0 bases and J lost 4, with 9 bases in between. CDR1 is LNHDA and CDR2 is SQIVND in the germline V gene (reference sequence). This CDR3 is 14 amino acids long. The CDR3: CASSIDPEATEAFF. The CDR3 nucleotides read TGTGCCAGTAGTATAGATCCGGAGGCCACTGAAGCTTTCTTT.

This clone showed up just a few times. The CDR3 DNA reads as TGTGCCAGCAGCTTAGTTGCGGACGTGGAGGGCTCCCTCACCTTC. It yields the protein CASSLVADVEGSLTF. The chain links TRBV11-2 to TRBJ1-2; D uncertain. V was trimmed by 1 base and J by 13 bases, leaving 22 bases between them. This CDR3 is built from 15 residues. CDR1 SGHAT and CDR2 FQNNGV come from the germline V gene.

The V call is TRBV29-1, the J call TRBJ2-3; TRBD1 matches 8 bases. Germline CDR1 reads SQVTM; CDR2 reads ANQGSEA. The CDR3 consists of 14 residues. Trimming removed 3 bases from V and 5 bases from J; junction bases left unmatched: 7. DNA for the CDR3: TGCAGCGTTGATTTGGACAGGGTAGGAGATACGCAGTATTTT. Translating it yields CSVDLDRVGDTQYF.

The CDR3 nucleotides read TGTGCCAGCAGCTTGCACAGCTCCTACAATGAGCAGTTCTTC. This sequence encodes CASSLHSSYNEQFF. This chain joins TRBV5-6 and TRBJ2-1; D not certain. Germline V gene lookup returns CDR1 SGHDT and CDR2 YYEEEE. Trimming removed 1 base from V and 0 bases from J, with 5 bases in between. The CDR3 loop spans 14 amino acids.

To note about this clone: This specimen includes other DNA sequences encoding the same CDR3. The genes are TRBV11-2 and TRBJ2-3; no reliable D call. The CDR3 has 13 amino acids. CDR1 and CDR2 from the germline V gene are SGHAT and FQNNGV. Trimming pared 0 bases from V and 0 bases from J, leaving 1 base between. The CDR3 protein is CASSLDSTDTQYF. In nucleotides, the CDR3 is TGTGCCAGCAGCTTAGATAGCACAGATACGCAGTATTTT.

The gene calls are TRBV30 and TRBJ2-7; 7 nucleotides align to TRBD2. The V and J ends lost 3 bases and 7 bases, in that order; junction bases with no gene match: 18. This CDR3 contains 16 residues. Looked up from germline, CDR1 is GTSNPN and CDR2 is SVGIG (reference sequence). The CDR3 is CAWSRTEWGGSGEQYF. For the CDR3, the DNA is TGTGCCTGGAGCCGGACGGAATGGGGCGGGAGTGGTGAGCAGTACTTC.

The chain recombines TRBV19 with TRBJ2-2, with D perhaps matching TRBD2 (5 bases). The V and J ends lost 1 base and 3 bases respectively, with 15 bases between them. CDR1 is LNHDA and CDR2 is SQIVND in the germline V gene (reference sequence). CDR3 length equals 17 residues. The DNA for the CDR3 is TGTGCCAGTAGTATAGCAGTGGCGAGGGCTGACACCGGGGAGCTGTTTTTT. Translated: CASSIAVARADTGELFF.

The chain has TRBV5-4 and TRBJ2-3; the D is unclear. CDR3 length: 11 amino acids. V was shortened by 0 bases and J by 11 bases, with 7 bases between the two germline ends. Germline loops: CDR1 SGHNT, CDR2 YYREEE (reference sequence). CDR3 protein: CASSLGAVQYF. In DNA, the CDR3 is TGTGCCAGCAGCTTGGGAGCAGTGCAGTATTTT.

As DNA, the CDR3 is TGTGCCAGGTGTTCCCCCAGCGGGAGACCACACACTAGCACAGATACGCAGTATTTT. The encoded protein is CARCSPSGRPHTSTDTQYF. This rearrangement joins TRBV21-1 to TRBJ2-3; the table calls TRBD2, which could not be checked here. TRBV21-1 is a known pseudogene. The CDR3 loop spans 19 amino acids.

The J gene is TRBJ1-4, the V gene TRBV30; D call uncertain. In germline, CDR1 is GTSNPN, CDR2 SVGIG (reference sequence). The CDR3 runs 14 residues. The V end was cut by 2 bases, the J end by 1 base, with 8 bases between. The chain's CDR3 is CAWSTEGTNEKLFF. DNA for the CDR3: TGTGCCTGGAGTACGGAGGGAACTAATGAAAAACTGTTTTTT. The whole variable domain, remainder taken from reference TRBV30 and TRBJ1-4, is SQTIHQWPATLVQPVGSPLSLECTVEGTSNPNLYWYRQAAGRGLQLLFYSVGIGQISSEVPQNLSASRPQDRQFILSSKKLLLSDSGFYLCAWSTEGTNEKLFFGSGTQLSVL.

This chain joins TRBV28 and TRBJ1-2; a possible D gene is TRBD1 (6 bases). Germline lookup yields CDR1 MDHEN and CDR2 SYDVKM. V was cut by 5 bases and J by 2 bases, with 21 bases left in between. The CDR3 has 17 residues. The chain's CDR3 is CASSPQGSPGINYGYTF. The CDR3 nucleotides read TGTGCCAGCAGTCCGCAGGGGTCCCCGGGAATCAACTATGGCTACACCTTC.

V and J are TRBV7-8 and TRBJ2-5; 8 bases match TRBD2. Looked up from germline, CDR1 is SGHVS and CDR2 is FQNEAQ. The V and J ends lost 2 bases and 4 bases, in that order; junction bases with no gene match: 6. The CDR3 covers 15 residues. The CDR3 is CASSLLREVGETQYF. CDR3 in DNA: TGTGCCAGCAGCTTACTGCGGGAGGTAGGAGAGACCCAGTACTTC.

This rearrangement joins TRBV2 to TRBJ2-7; weak D call: TRBD2 (6 bases). The ends were cut back, 6 bases at V and 3 bases at J, with 21 bases in the middle. The CDR3 has 16 residues. Germline loops: CDR1 SNHLY, CDR2 FYNNEI. The CDR3 DNA reads TGTGCCAGCAGCGACCTCTGGGACTTTCAAGGCTACGAGCAGTACTTC. It is translated as CASSDLWDFQGYEQYF.

The J gene is TRBJ2-7, the V gene TRBV5-1, with 7 bases matching TRBD2. The CDR3 runs to 15 residues. Per germline, CDR1 SGHRS and CDR2 YFSETQ. The ends lost 2 bases at V and 3 bases at J; junction bases unmatched: 8. This CDR3 is CASSFTGGANYEQYF. For the CDR3, the DNA is TGCGCCAGCAGCTTCACGGGAGGCGCCAACTACGAGCAGTACTTC.

The V call is TRBV15, the J call TRBJ1-5, with a possible D match to TRBD1 (6 bases). Germline values: CDR1 LNHNV, CDR2 YYDKDF (reference sequence). The ends were cut back, 1 base at V and 0 bases at J, with 16 bases in the middle. The CDR3 runs to 18 residues. The CDR3 coding sequence is TGTGCCACCAGCAGAGGATCGGCAGGGGCATATAGCAATCAGCCCCAGCATTTT. Protein product: CATSRGSAGAYSNQPQHF. Together with reference TRBV15 and TRBJ1-5, the CDR3 gives the full variable domain: DAMVIQNPRYQVTQFGKPVTLSCSQTLNHNVMYWYQQKSSQAPKLLFHYYDKDFNNEADTPDNFQSRRPNTSFCFLDIRSPGLGDTAMYLCATSRGSAGAYSNQPQHFGDGTRLSIL.

A note on this clone: At one end the junction does not follow the germline gene, possibly because of a read error. The chain has TRBV6-1 and TRBJ2-5; 8 bases map to TRBD1. Per the germline V gene, CDR1 is MNHNS and CDR2 is SASEGT. The CDR3 has 17 amino acids. The CDR3 protein is CASSDYPDRGDRESQHF. The CDR3 nucleotides are TGTGCCAGCAGTGATTACCCCGACAGGGGTGACCGAGAGAGCCAGCACTTC.

This chain uses TRBV6-5 with TRBJ2-7, with D possibly being TRBD1 (6 bases). The germline CDR1 and CDR2 sequences are MNHEY and SVGAGI. This CDR3 is 13 amino acids long. Between the trimmed V and J ends, which lost 4 bases and 4 bases, there was a span of 11 bases. The CDR3 here is CASSWGTQYEQYF. Written as DNA, the CDR3 is TGTGCCAGCAGTTGGGGGACACAGTACGAGCAGTACTTC.

This rearrangement joins TRBV6-1 to TRBJ2-7, with unresolved D. V was shortened by 5 bases and J by 5 bases, with 16 bases between the two germline ends. Germline CDR1 reads MNHNS; CDR2 reads SASEGT. The CDR3 has 14 amino acids. CDR3 nucleotide sequence: TGTGCCAGCAGTACCCGGACCCTCGGCAACGAGCAGTACTTC. It encodes CASSTRTLGNEQYF.

This chain connects TRBV7-6 to TRBJ2-3; TRBD1 matches at 8 bases. This CDR3 has 20 amino acids. The germline V gene encodes CDR1 SGHVS and CDR2 FNYEAQ. V was clipped by 0 bases and J by 0 bases; unmatched bases: 14. CDR3 in amino acids: CASSLATGQGALGSTDTQYF. The CDR3 DNA follows: TGTGCCAGCAGCTTAGCGACGGGCCAGGGGGCCCTAGGTAGCACAGATACGCAGTATTTT. The full variable domain, completed using reference TRBV7-6 and TRBJ2-3, is GAGVSQSPRYKVTKRGQDVALRCDPISGHVSLYWYRQALGQGPEFLTYFNYEAQQDKSGLPNDRFSAERPEGSISTLTIQRTEQRDSAMYRCASSLATGQGALGSTDTQYFGPGTRLTVL.

The table lists this clone with a few counts. The CDR3 bases are TGTGCCAGCAGTTGGACAGGGGGACTCTATGGCTACACCTTC. Encoded protein: CASSWTGGLYGYTF. The rearrangement links TRBV27 to TRBJ1-2; 10 bases are a match to TRBD1. Germline V gene sequence: CDR1 MNHEY, CDR2 SMNVEV (reference sequence). This CDR3 has 14 residues. Unmatched junction bases numbered 3, after V lost 4 bases and J lost 4 bases.

The chain links TRBV2 to TRBJ2-3; D gene ambiguous. V was pared by 8 bases and J by 2 bases, with 14 bases between. Germline CDR1 SNHLY, CDR2 FYNNEI. This CDR3 spans 14 amino acids. The CDR3 DNA is TGTGCCAGCCCCGCCATTAGCCACACAGATACGCAGTATTTT. Translation gives CASPAISHTDTQYF.

This chain joins TRBV5-6 and TRBJ2-7, with a tentative D call TRBD1 (5 bases). V was trimmed by 4 bases and J by 5 bases, leaving 16 bases between them. The CDR3 is made up of 14 amino acids. CDR1 and CDR2 from the germline V gene are SGHDT and YYEEEE. The CDR3 reads CASSVTRVIDEQYF. The CDR3 DNA sequence: TGTGCCAGCAGCGTCACCAGGGTAATCGACGAGCAGTACTTC.

This clone appeared a single time. The chain employs TRBV13 and TRBJ1-3; the D is unclear. This CDR3 contains 16 residues. The V and J ends lost 2 bases and 0 bases respectively, with 11 bases between them. Per the germline V gene, CDR1 is PRHDT and CDR2 is FYEKMQ (reference sequence). CDR3 DNA sequence: TGTGCCAGCAGCTTATCTCCAGCGAACTCTGGAAACACCATATATTTT. Translation: CASSLSPANSGNTIYF.

This chain uses TRBV27 with TRBJ1-2, with 7 bases fitting TRBD1. The CDR3 totals 13 residues. J lost 7 bases, V lost 6 bases, and 8 bases had no gene match. CDR1 is MNHEY and CDR2 is SMNVEV in the germline V gene (reference sequence). The CDR3 is CASREGGSSGYTF. The DNA of the CDR3 is TGTGCCAGCAGGGAAGGGGGCTCGAGTGGCTACACCTTC.

A note on this clone: Other nucleotide sequences from this sample produce the same CDR3. The chain carries TRBV9 and TRBJ1-2; the D is unclear. The germline V and J ends were trimmed by 1 base and 8 bases, with 6 bases remaining between them. The CDR3 has 11 amino acids. CDR1 SGDLS and CDR2 YYNGEE come from the germline V gene. The CDR3 region has the DNA TGTGCCAGCAGCGTAAACGGCGGCTACACCTTC. Residues: CASSVNGGYTF.

The chain couples TRBV6-5 to TRBJ2-7, with D perhaps matching TRBD2 (5 bases). CDR3 size: 15 residues. Germline V gene sequence: CDR1 MNHEY, CDR2 SVGAGI. Trimming stripped 2 bases from V and 0 bases from J, with 11 bases between. The CDR3 coding sequence is TGTGCCAGCAGTTACGGCATCGGAGGCTCCTACGAGCAGTACTTC. Translation: CASSYGIGGSYEQYF.